The clone carrying this T cell receptor beta chain was recorded a few times. Antigen specificity is unknown. The data are from a study of cytomegalovirus exposure and HLA in healthy donors. Study conclusions and caveats: A likely sequencing artifact accounted for one observed cluster of highly shared sequence variants. Later genetic work tied a missense DCLRE1C variant to beta-chain V and J trimming.

This CDR3 contains 14 residues. V lost 5 bases to trimming and J lost 5 bases, with 13 bases between them. The germline CDR1 and CDR2 sequences are MNHEY and SMNVEV (reference sequence). PCR involved 60 Vbeta and 13 Jbeta primers. The protocol was immunoSEQ multiplex PCR, while the TCRdb copy is restricted to in-frame clones and leaves out a portion. The sample includes 130,000 or so clones, 70% to 85% of them seen just once. Sequencing used PBMCs. This TCR came from a woman aged 18-29 years in good health and CMV-seropositive. The chain is built from TRBV27 and TRBJ1-5; D ambiguous. CDR3 protein: CASSPKFPDQPQHF. CDR3 bases: TGTGCCAGCAGTCCAAAGTTTCCGGATCAGCCCCAGCATTTT.